This record looks at one T cell receptor beta chain sequence and its context. Its specificity is not known. V trimming: 4 bases; J trimming: 4 bases; junction bases outside the gene matches: 8. Germline lookup yields CDR1 GTSNPN and CDR2 SVGIG (reference sequence). The CDR3 is 14 amino acids. These data come from a study of T cell repertoires in cytomegalovirus infection. Study as a whole: Shared public TCR beta signatures pointed to both CMV infection and a matching HLA type.

Regarding the study as a whole: HLA-C-restricted CMV-specific TCR beta clonotypes prevailed in the ex vivo response. Cumulative public TCR beta family frequency identified carriers of CMV plus the relevant HLA.

TCRdb called the reads again in MiXCR, with one record for every CDR3 protein. This table has about 300,000 distinct CDR3 sequences, roughly 23% appearing once. The sample taken for sequencing was PBMCs. The sequence was obtained from a human donor in good health (CMV status not recorded). Some clones in this sample may be carry-over from other donors' samples. This rearrangement joins TRBV30 to TRBJ1-1, with TRBD1 identical over 8 bases. CDR3 amino acids: CAWTRQGRITEAFF. CDR3 DNA: TGTGCCTGGACCCGACAGGGGCGGATCACTGAAGCTTTCTTT.